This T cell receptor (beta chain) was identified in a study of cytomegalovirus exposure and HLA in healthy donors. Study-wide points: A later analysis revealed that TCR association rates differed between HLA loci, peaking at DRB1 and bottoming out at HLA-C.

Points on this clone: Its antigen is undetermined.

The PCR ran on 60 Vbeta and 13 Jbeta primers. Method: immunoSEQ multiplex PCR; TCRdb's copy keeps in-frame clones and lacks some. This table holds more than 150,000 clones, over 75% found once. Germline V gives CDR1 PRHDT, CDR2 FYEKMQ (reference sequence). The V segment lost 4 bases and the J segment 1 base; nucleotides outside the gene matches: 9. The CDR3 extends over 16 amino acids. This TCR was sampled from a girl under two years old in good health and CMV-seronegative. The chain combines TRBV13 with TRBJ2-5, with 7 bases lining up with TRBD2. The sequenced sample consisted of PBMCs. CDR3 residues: CASSSTSLAFQETQYF. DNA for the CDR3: TGTGCCAGCAGCTCGACTAGCCTAGCCTTCCAAGAGACCCAGTACTTC.